The 11 T cell receptor beta chains listed next were all sequenced from one sample in a study of cytomegalovirus exposure and HLA in healthy donors (dated by TCRdb to the late 2010s). To prepare the library, the immunoSEQ multiplex PCR assay was applied. For the multiplex PCR, a mixture combining 60 forward primers for TCR Vbeta segments and 13 reverse primers for TCR Jbeta segments was used. The source is immuneACCESS, and TCRdb retained only in-frame sequences with V and J called. Part of the clones is not carried over; for the studies checked, unresolved V genes explain less than half of this, and the remainder is unexplained. For this sample the table gives around 250,000 clones, of which 81% were detected only once. The ten largest make up under 8% of the sample. Sequenced material: PBMCs. These receptors came from an older woman in good health and CMV-seropositive.

The genes are TRBV7-2 and TRBJ1-2, with D maybe TRBD1 (5 bases). Per germline, CDR1 SGHTA and CDR2 FQGNSA. Trimming left V 2 bases short and J 0 bases short, with 10 bases between. This CDR3 spans 15 amino acids. The chain's CDR3 is CASSLQGPANYGYTF. In nucleotides, the CDR3 is TGTGCCAGCAGCTTACAGGGCCCGGCTAACTATGGCTACACCTTC.

CDR3 coding DNA: TGTGCCAGCAGCTTGGGGGGACTAGCGGGAGACGAGCAGTACTTC. This translates into CASSLGGLAGDEQYF. The rearrangement uses TRBV7-9 and TRBJ2-7, with TRBD2 matching over 14 bases. This CDR3 is 15 amino acids long. The germline V gene encodes CDR1 SEHNR and CDR2 FQNEAQ (reference sequence). V lost 3 bases, J lost 5 bases, and 3 bases stayed unmatched.

The gene calls are TRBV27 and TRBJ2-7; tentatively, D is TRBD2 (6 bases). The germline CDR1 and CDR2 sequences are MNHEY and SMNVEV (reference sequence). Trimming removed 6 bases at V and 1 base at J, with 10 bases between. CDR3 length: 13 amino acids. The CDR3 loop is CASSGRRSYEQYF. The DNA of the CDR3 is TGTGCCAGCAGCGGGAGAAGGTCCTACGAGCAGTACTTC.

This clone was detected a few times. The CDR3 protein is CASSLAQGSAEAFF. In DNA form, the CDR3 reads TGTGCCAGCAGCTTAGCGCAGGGGAGTGCTGAAGCTTTCTTT. The chain recombines TRBV11-2 with TRBJ1-1; tentative D call: TRBD1 (6 bases). The CDR3 is 14 amino acids. From germline, CDR1 is SGHAT and CDR2 FQNNGV. Trimming took 1 base from V and 6 from J, leaving 12 bases between them.

The rearrangement links TRBV6-1 to TRBJ1-2; possible D gene TRBD1, 5 bases. The CDR3 is 15 amino acids. Germline CDR1 reads MNHNS; CDR2 reads SASEGT. V lost 7 bases, J lost 4 bases, and 19 bases lay in between. The CDR3 sequence: CASTSQAGGIYGYTF. CDR3 coding DNA: TGTGCCAGCACCTCACAGGCGGGGGGAATCTATGGCTACACCTTC.

The V call is TRBV7-8, the J call TRBJ2-1, with D unresolved. This CDR3 is 13 amino acids long. Between the trimmed V and J ends, which lost 3 bases and 1 base, there was a span of 4 bases. Per the germline V gene, CDR1 is SGHVS and CDR2 is FQNEAQ. The CDR3 DNA follows: TGTGCCAGCAGCTTCCTATCCTACAATGAGCAGTTCTTC. Protein sequence: CASSFLSYNEQFF.

This clone was found once. This rearrangement joins TRBV5-6 to TRBJ2-1; D is perhaps TRBD2 (6 bases). CDR1 is SGHDT, CDR2 YYEEEE, per germline. The CDR3 runs to 16 residues. The V and J ends lost 2 bases and 6 bases respectively, with 18 bases between them. DNA of the CDR3: TGTGCCAGCAGCTTTCCCCGGAGGGCCTCGAGCAATGAGCAGTTCTTC. Residues: CASSFPRRASSNEQFF.

The V and J genes are TRBV19 and TRBJ1-5; D is perhaps TRBD1 (5 bases). Trimming removed 3 bases at V and 5 bases at J, with 11 bases between. The CDR3 totals 14 residues. Germline CDR1 LNHDA, CDR2 SQIVND (reference sequence). This chain's CDR3 is CASSIRVGHQPQHF. In DNA form, the CDR3 reads TGTGCCAGTAGTATCAGGGTAGGACATCAGCCCCAGCATTTT.

The chain carries TRBV28 and TRBJ2-7; D is perhaps TRBD2 (6 bases). V lost 2 bases, J lost 3 bases, and 8 bases lay in between. Germline V lookup: CDR1 MDHEN, CDR2 SYDVKM. This CDR3 is built from 13 residues. In DNA, the CDR3 is TGTGCCAGCAGTTTAGGGACTTACTACGAGCAGTACTTC. It codes for CASSLGTYYEQYF.

The chain uses TRBV21-1 and TRBJ1-2. TRBV21-1 is flagged as a pseudogene. The CDR3 loop spans 13 amino acids. The CDR3: CASSKSEEGGYTF. The CDR3 DNA is TGTGCCAGCAGCAAGAGTGAGGAGGGCGGCTACACCTTC.

This chain joins TRBV10-3 and TRBJ2-7; 15 bases agree with TRBD2. Per the germline V gene, CDR1 is ENHRY and CDR2 is SYGVKD. With V trimmed by 0 bases and J by 1 base, 4 bases remained unmatched. This CDR3 has 18 residues. CDR3 amino acids: CAISESWGLAGGSYEQYF. The CDR3 nucleotides are TGTGCCATCAGTGAGTCGTGGGGACTAGCGGGAGGTTCCTACGAGCAGTACTTC.